This TCR beta chain was captured by sequencing in a study of PD-L1 blockade in urothelial cancer. In the study overall: Of around 31 patients, twenty-five were males with bladder-origin urothelial cancer. Patients' histories included 0 to 3 prior chemotherapy regimens. Study-level findings and limits: Prediction of better survival came from below-median pretreatment blood TCR clonality.

Worth noting for this clone: Its antigen is not known.

Data came from immunoSEQ multiplex PCR; TCRdb stores just in-frame clones and leaves some out. In the table there are around 42,000 clones, roughly 77% of which are singletons. Enrolled patients showed locally advanced or metastatic urothelial carcinoma. Trimming took 7 bases from V and 1 from J; bases not matched to a gene: 6. The CDR3 spans 14 residues. Germline-derived CDR1 and CDR2 are WSHSY and SAAADI. The sample here was PBMCs, taken around atezolizumab (anti-PD-L1) treatment. This clonotype originated in a man in his sixties or seventies with urothelial cancer. This chain joins TRBV10-2 and TRBJ2-5; 7 bases map to TRBD1. CDR3 in amino acids: CASTSQGRQETQYF. For the CDR3, the DNA is TGCGCCAGCACCTCACAGGGGCGCCAAGAGACCCAGTACTTC.